A selection of T cell receptor beta chains follows, all from one sample in a study of shared clonotypes between healthy human individuals. The protocol was immunoSEQ multiplex PCR, while the TCRdb copy is restricted to in-frame clones and leaves out a portion. The table lists 1.5 million to 2.5 million clones, roughly 94% of them singletons. Sequences were obtained from naive CD8+ T cells sorted from blood. These receptors were collected from a man aged 18 to 29 in good health. The CDR3 runs from the conserved cysteine through the conserved F or W. Clone size is not always given. Where it is, it says once, few, many or a class for expanded clones.

v_call,clone_size,cdr3_aa
TRBV19,once,CASSPPGGDLNTEAFF
TRBV4-2,.,CASSQDSLAGEGGNIQYF
TRBV7-9,.,CASSGWERQSSYNEQFF
TRBV19,.,CASSIGGWDSPGNTIYF
TRBV27,.,CASSSGTSGGNEQFF
TRBV4-2,.,CASSQDLIPRPQHF
TRBV27,.,CASSTGSSYEQYF
TRBV30,.,CAWSVHGEETQYF
TRBV10-2,.,CASSDEGGQETQYF
TRBV27,.,CASSLSQHVYNEQFF
TRBV5-4,.,CASSLGQTNEQYF
TRBV9,.,CASSVEASGSPTQYF
TRBV6-5,.,CASSPPGSEKLFF
TRBV9,.,CASSAPGGASTGELFF
TRBV21-1,.,CASTSGGFIHPNVNYGYTF
TRBV20-1,.,CSARDEGEQYF
TRBV12-5,few,CASALSTSGLQGENIQYF
TRBV7-2,.,CASSLLAGGGDEQYF
TRBV6-5,.,CASTTWANGYTF
TRBV11-2,.,CASSYQGSYEQYF
TRBV6-5,.,CASSYQGDGYTF
TRBV28,.,CASSLSGQGSGYTF
TRBV6-4,.,CASSDGGGAFF
TRBV7-9,.,CASSLVSTGEAYNEQFF
TRBV6-1,.,CASSEYALPPAGTGYEQYF
TRBV25-1,.,CASSDPGTGELFF
TRBV4-1,few,CASSQVGGSSYEQYF
TRBV13,.,CASSLDRTTYGYTF
TRBV6-1,.,CASRGTWGETQYF
TRBV5-1,.,CASSADRGLYEQYF
TRBV11-2,.,CASSLVRGWTEQYF
TRBV13,.,CASSLELGEATYEQYF
TRBV6-1,.,CASSEPTRTGLDTQYF
TRBV30,.,CAWIETSGALIHTDTQYF
TRBV10-2,.,CASSDTSGRAQETQYF
TRBV7-9,.,CASSSTSGSPYEQYF
TRBV29-1,.,CSVVRAGELFF
TRBV10-3,.,CAISDRPDTQYF
TRBV4-1,.,CASSPSGQNWGAFF
TRBV5-4,.,CASSLEGWGTGELFF
TRBV13,.,CASSLGPYDRSSYEQYF
TRBV29-1,.,CSVRGGLAYEQYF
TRBV27,once,CASSLSGTGGGELFF
TRBV6-1,.,CASSAIVFSYNEQFF
TRBV7-9,once,CASSLGGQRNEKLFF
TRBV6-1,.,CASSDHGRHPWGYTF
TRBV2,.,CASSESGLYEQYF
TRBV7-9,.,CASSLGGGYGTDTQYF
TRBV11-1,.,CASSFSGGYEQYF
TRBV13,.,CASSDLPDRGTEQYF
TRBV29-1,.,CSVDETGFGGETQYF